What follows describes a single T cell receptor beta chain. Antigen: not known. These data come from a study of OX40 agonist ivuxolimab in advanced cancers. At the level of the study: The patients received ivuxolimab by intravenous route every 2 weeks at 0.01 to 10 mg/kg. Study-level findings and limits: Circulating CD4+ and CD8+ T cells showed clonal expansion by week 6 at 0.1 to 3.0 mg/kg. In the expanded peripheral T cells, antigen specificity was never determined.

Only in-frame clones appear in the TCRdb table, and some are missing; sequencing was by immunoSEQ multiplex PCR. Counted here are some 68,000 clones, 86% occurring once; the ten biggest clones make up 2% to 2.5%. Trimming left V 8 bases short and J 10 bases short, with 14 bases between. CDR1 is MNHNY and CDR2 is SVGAGI in the germline V gene (reference sequence). There are 11 residues in the CDR3. Drawing of blood for sampling happened at baseline, at cycle 4 day 1, and at cycle 7 day 1. This rearrangement joins TRBV6-6 to TRBJ1-1; possibly TRBD1 for D (5 bases). Material: CD4+ or CD8+ T cells sorted from blood, obtained in a trial of the OX40 agonist ivuxolimab. This clonotype was sampled from an adult with an advanced solid tumor such as melanoma, head and neck, liver or kidney cancer. CDR3 loop: CASEFGAVAFF. Written as DNA, the CDR3 is TGTGCCAGCGAGTTTGGGGCGGTAGCTTTCTTT.